This is a list of T cell receptor beta chains from one sample in a study of identical twins. TCRdb processed the 5' RACE reads anew with MiXCR; each CDR3 protein has one entry. The table has a few hundred thousand distinct CDR3 sequences, 7.5% to 10% seen once; the top ten hold 2.5% to 3.5%. The same specimen was also included in a second study, on yellow fever vaccine responses in identical twins.

The specimen was PBMCs. Receptors originate from a woman aged 18 to 35 in good health. The conserved cysteine and the conserved F or W are not part of the CDR3 here. Fields, in order: clone size, J gene, V gene, CDR3 protein. Clone size is stated in some rows and not others, as once, few, many or a class when expanded.

clone_size: few; j_call: TRBJ2-7; v_call: TRBV5-5; cdr3_aa: ASSPDRGETYEQY
clone_size: many; j_call: TRBJ2-5; v_call: TRBV2; cdr3_aa: ASSDSGLSLKETQY
clone_size: many; j_call: TRBJ1-4; v_call: TRBV20-1; cdr3_aa: SARGRGLKDEKLF
clone_size: few; j_call: TRBJ2-7; v_call: TRBV12-3/TRBV12-4; cdr3_aa: ASSSKGQYSYEQY
clone_size: few; j_call: TRBJ1-5; v_call: TRBV12-3/TRBV12-4; cdr3_aa: ASSGDSLSNQPQH
clone_size: many; j_call: TRBJ1-1; v_call: TRBV29-1; cdr3_aa: SGQQGGTEAF
clone_size: few; j_call: TRBJ2-1; v_call: TRBV4-1; cdr3_aa: ASSQDGYYEQF
clone_size: few; j_call: TRBJ2-5; v_call: TRBV29-1; cdr3_aa: SGKALQETQY
clone_size: few; j_call: TRBJ2-7; v_call: TRBV5-1; cdr3_aa: ASSLQGRLGVAYEQY
clone_size: few; j_call: TRBJ1-5; v_call: TRBV28; cdr3_aa: ASSLPRGRLMIGQPQH
clone_size: many; j_call: TRBJ2-7; v_call: TRBV2; cdr3_aa: ASKTISYEQY
clone_size: many; j_call: TRBJ2-1; v_call: TRBV15; cdr3_aa: ATSRDRGSQYNEQF
clone_size: many; j_call: TRBJ2-3; v_call: TRBV5-1; cdr3_aa: ASSTDRHAGGTQY
clone_size: NA; j_call: TRBJ2-7; v_call: TRBV10-3; cdr3_aa: AISDWTDYEQY
clone_size: few; j_call: TRBJ2-3; v_call: TRBV11-2; cdr3_aa: ASRGFGTDTQY
clone_size: NA; j_call: TRBJ2-7; v_call: TRBV28; cdr3_aa: ASSLVALSSYEQY
clone_size: NA; j_call: TRBJ2-3; v_call: TRBV5-1; cdr3_aa: ASSYGTGGTDTQY
clone_size: NA; j_call: TRBJ2-5; v_call: TRBV10-3; cdr3_aa: ATSLATPEASQY